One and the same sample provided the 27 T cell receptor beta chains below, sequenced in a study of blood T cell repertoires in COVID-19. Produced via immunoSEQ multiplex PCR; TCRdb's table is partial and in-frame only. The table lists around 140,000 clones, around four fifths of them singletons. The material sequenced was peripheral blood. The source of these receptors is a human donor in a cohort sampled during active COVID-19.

CDR3 DNA: TGTGCCAGCAGCTTGGTAGCGGGAAGCTCCTACGAGCAGTACTTC. Its translation: CASSLVAGSSYEQYF. The V call is TRBV11-1, the J call TRBJ2-7; TRBD2 matches at 8 bases. Germline CDR1 reads SGHAT; CDR2 reads FQDESV (reference sequence). J lost 0 bases, V lost 3 bases, and 4 bases had no gene match. The CDR3 spans 15 residues.

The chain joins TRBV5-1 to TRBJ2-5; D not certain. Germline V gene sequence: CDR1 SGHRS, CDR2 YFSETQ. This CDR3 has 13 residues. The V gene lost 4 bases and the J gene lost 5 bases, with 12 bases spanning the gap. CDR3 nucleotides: TGCGCCAGCAGCAAGGTGACTGGGGAGACCCAGTACTTC. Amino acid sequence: CASSKVTGETQYF.

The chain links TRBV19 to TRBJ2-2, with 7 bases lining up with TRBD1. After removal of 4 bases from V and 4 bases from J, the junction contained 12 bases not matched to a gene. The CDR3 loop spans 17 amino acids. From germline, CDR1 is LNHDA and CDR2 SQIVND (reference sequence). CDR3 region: CASSTPTGQVGTGELFF. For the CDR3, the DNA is TGTGCCAGTAGTACTCCGACAGGGCAGGTCGGCACCGGGGAGCTGTTTTTT.

In DNA, the CDR3 is TGTGCCACGGAGGCTGCGGTGTTTCCCTACGAGCAGTACTTC. Translating it yields CATEAAVFPYEQYF. The chain is built from TRBV24-1 and TRBJ2-7; a possible D gene is TRBD2 (5 bases). Germline CDR1 is KGHDR and CDR2 is SFDVKD. The V gene lost 10 bases and the J gene lost 2 bases, with 17 bases spanning the gap. The CDR3 runs to 14 residues.

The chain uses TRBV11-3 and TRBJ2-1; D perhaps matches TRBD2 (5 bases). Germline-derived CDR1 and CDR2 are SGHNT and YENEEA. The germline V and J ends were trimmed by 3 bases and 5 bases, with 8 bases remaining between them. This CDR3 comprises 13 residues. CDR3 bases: TGTGCCAGCAGCTTGGGAGCAGACAATGAGCAGTTCTTC. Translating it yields CASSLGADNEQFF.

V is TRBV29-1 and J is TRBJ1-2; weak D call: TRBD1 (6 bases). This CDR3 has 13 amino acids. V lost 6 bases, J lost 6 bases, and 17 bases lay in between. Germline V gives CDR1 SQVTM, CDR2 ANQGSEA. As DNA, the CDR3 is TGCAGCGTCGTGAGACAGGAAGGAGATGGCTACACCTTC. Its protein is CSVVRQEGDGYTF.

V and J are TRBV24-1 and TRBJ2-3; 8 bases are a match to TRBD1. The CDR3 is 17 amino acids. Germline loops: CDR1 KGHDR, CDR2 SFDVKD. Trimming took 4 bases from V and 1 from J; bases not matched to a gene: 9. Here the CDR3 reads CATSEKTGTGGTDTQYF. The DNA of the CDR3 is TGTGCCACCAGTGAAAAAACCGGGACAGGTGGCACAGATACGCAGTATTTT.

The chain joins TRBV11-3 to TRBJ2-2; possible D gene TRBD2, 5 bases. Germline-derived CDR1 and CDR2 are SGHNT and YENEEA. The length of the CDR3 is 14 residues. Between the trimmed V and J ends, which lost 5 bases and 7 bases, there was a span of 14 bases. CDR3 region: CASSRGLEGGELFF. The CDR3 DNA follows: TGTGCCAGCAGCCGCGGGCTAGAGGGCGGGGAGCTGTTTTTT.

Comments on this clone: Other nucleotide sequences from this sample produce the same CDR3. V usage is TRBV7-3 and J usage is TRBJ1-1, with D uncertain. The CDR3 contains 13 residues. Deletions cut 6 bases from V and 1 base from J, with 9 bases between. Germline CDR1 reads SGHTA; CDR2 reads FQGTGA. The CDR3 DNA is TGTGCCAGCAGGGCTGGCCGGAACACTGAAGCTTTCTTT. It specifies CASRAGRNTEAFF. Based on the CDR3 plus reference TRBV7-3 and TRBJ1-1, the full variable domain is GAGVSQTPSNKVTEKGKYVELRCDPISGHTALYWYRQSLGQGPEFLIYFQGTGAADDSGLPNDRFFAVRPEGSVSTLKIQRTERGDSAVYLCASRAGRNTEAFFGQGTRLTVV.

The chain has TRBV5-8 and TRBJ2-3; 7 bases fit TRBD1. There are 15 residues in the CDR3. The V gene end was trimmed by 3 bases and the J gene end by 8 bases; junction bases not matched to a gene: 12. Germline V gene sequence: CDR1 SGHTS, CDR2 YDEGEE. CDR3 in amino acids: CASSSVQGQMGTQYF. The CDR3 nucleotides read TGTGCCAGCAGCTCAGTACAGGGGCAAATGGGTACGCAGTATTTT.

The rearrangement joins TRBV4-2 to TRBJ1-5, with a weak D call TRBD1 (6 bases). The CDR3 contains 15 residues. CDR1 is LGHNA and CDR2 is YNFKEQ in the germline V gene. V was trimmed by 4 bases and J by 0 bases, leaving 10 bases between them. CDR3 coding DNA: TGTGCCAGCAGCCGGACAGTTTATAGCAATCAGCCCCAGCATTTT. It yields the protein CASSRTVYSNQPQHF.

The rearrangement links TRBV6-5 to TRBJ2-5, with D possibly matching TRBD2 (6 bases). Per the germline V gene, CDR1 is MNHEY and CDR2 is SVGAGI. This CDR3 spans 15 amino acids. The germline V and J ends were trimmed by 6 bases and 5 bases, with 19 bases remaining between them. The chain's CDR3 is CASSRETVERETQYF. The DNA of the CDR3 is TGTGCCAGCAGCCGGGAGACCGTAGAGAGGGAGACCCAGTACTTC.

CDR3 residues: CASSPQGAANEKLFF. In nucleotides, the CDR3 is TGTGCCAGCAGCCCCCAGGGGGCGGCCAATGAAAAACTGTTTTTT. This rearrangement joins TRBV25-1 to TRBJ1-4; 8 bases agree with TRBD1. The germline V gene encodes CDR1 MGHDK and CDR2 SYGVNS. The CDR3 sequence is 15 residues long. Germline trimming cut 6 bases from V and 5 bases from J; bases unmatched to any gene: 8.

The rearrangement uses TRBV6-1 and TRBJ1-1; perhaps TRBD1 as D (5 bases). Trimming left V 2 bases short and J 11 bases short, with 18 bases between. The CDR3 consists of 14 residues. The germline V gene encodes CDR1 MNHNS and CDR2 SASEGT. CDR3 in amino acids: CASSEKYWQGNAFF. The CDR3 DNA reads TGTGCCAGCAGTGAAAAGTACTGGCAGGGTAACGCTTTCTTT.

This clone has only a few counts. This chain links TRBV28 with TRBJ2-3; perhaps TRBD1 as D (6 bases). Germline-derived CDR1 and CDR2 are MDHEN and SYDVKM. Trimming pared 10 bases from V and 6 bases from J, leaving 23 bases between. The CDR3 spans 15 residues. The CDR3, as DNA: TGTGCCACCCACCGGGACACCTTGTTGCGGGATACGCAGTATTTT. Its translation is CATHRDTLLRDTQYF. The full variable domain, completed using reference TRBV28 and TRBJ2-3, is DVKVTQSSRYLVKRTGEKVFLECVQDMDHENMFWYRQDPGLGLRLIYFSYDVKMKEKGDIPEGYSVSREKKERFSLILESASTNQTSMYLCATHRDTLLRDTQYFGPGTRLTVL.

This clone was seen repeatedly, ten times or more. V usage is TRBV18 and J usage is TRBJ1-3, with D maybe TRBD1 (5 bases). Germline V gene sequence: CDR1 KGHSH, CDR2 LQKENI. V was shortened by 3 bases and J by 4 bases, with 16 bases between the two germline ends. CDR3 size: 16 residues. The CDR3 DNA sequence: TGTGCCAGCTCACCTGGTGCGGGACTGGCGGGAAACACCATATATTTT. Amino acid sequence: CASSPGAGLAGNTIYF.

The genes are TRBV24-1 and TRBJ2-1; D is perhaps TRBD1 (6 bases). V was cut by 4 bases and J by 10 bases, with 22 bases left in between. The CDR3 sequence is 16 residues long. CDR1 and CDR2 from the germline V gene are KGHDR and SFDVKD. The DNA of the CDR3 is TGTGCCACCAGTGACGCAAGGGACCGTGCGAGGGGGGAGCAGTTCTTC. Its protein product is CATSDARDRARGEQFF.

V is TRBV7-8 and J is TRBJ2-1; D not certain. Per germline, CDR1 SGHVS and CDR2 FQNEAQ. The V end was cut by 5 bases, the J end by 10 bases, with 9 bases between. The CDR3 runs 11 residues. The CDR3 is CASSPLYEQFF. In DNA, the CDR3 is TGTGCCAGCAGCCCCCTATACGAGCAGTTCTTC.

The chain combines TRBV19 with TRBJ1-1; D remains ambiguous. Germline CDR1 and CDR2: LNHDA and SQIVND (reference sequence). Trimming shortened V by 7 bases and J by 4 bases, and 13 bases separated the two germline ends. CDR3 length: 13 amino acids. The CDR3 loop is CASIGKGSTEAFF. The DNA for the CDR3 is TGTGCCAGTATCGGGAAAGGGAGCACTGAAGCTTTCTTT.

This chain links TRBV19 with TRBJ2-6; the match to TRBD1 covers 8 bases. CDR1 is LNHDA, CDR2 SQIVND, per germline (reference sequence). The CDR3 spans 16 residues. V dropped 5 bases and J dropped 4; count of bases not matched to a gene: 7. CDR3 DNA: TGTGCCAGTAGTTCTCCCAGGGGGCAGGGGGCCAACGTCCTGACTTTC. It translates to CASSSPRGQGANVLTF.

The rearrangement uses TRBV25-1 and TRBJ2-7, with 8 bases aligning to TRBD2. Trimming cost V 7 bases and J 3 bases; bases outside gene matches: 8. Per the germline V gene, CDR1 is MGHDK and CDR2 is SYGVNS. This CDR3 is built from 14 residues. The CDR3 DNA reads TGTGCCAGCACTGCCCCGGGACTAGTCTACGAGCAGTACTTC. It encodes CASTAPGLVYEQYF.

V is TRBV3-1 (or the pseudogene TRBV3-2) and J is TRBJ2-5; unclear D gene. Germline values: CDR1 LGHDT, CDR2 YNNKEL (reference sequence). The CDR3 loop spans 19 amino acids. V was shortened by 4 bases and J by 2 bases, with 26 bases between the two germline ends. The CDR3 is CASSPSRRRGPILQETQYF. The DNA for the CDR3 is TGTGCCAGCAGCCCGTCGCGTCGACGCGGCCCCATATTACAAGAGACCCAGTACTTC.

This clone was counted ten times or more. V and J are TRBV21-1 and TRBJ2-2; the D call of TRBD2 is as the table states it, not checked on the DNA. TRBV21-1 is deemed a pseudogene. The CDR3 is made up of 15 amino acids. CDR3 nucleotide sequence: TGTGCCAGCAGCAAAGGGGTAAGACTGGCCGGGGAGCTGTTTTTT. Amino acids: CASSKGVRLAGELFF.

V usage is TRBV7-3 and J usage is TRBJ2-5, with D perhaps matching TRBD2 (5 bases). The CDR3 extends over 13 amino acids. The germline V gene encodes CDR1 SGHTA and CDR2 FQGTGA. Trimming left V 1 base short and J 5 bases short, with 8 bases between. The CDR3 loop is CASSLMGAETQYF. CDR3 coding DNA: TGTGCCAGCAGCTTAATGGGAGCGGAGACCCAGTACTTC.

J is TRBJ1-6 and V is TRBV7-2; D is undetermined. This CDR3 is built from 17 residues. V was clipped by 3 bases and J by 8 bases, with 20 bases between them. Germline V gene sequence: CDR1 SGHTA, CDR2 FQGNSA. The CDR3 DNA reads TGTGCCAGCAGCTTGGAGCGCAACATTTGGTCGGATTCACCCCTCCACTTT. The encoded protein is CASSLERNIWSDSPLHF.

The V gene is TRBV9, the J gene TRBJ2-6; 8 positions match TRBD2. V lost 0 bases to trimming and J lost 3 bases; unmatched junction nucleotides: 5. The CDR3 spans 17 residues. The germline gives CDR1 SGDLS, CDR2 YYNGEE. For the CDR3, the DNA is TGTGCCAGCAGCGTAGGTTTCGCGGGAGGTGGGGCCAACGTCCTGACTTTC. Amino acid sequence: CASSVGFAGGGANVLTF. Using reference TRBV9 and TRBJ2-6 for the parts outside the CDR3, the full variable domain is DSGVTQTPKHLITATGQRVTLRCSPRSGDLSVYWYQQSLDQGLQFLIQYYNGEERAKGNILERFSAQQFPDLHSELNLSSLELGDSALYFCASSVGFAGGGANVLTFGAGSRLTVL.

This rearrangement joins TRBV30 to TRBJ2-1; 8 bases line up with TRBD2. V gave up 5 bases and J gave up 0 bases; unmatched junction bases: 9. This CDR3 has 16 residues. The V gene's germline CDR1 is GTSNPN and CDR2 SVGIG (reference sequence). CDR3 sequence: CAWGGEGTSSYNEQFF. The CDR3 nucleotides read TGTGCCTGGGGGGGTGAGGGGACTAGCTCCTACAATGAGCAGTTCTTC.